Described below is a single T cell receptor beta chain sequence and its context. The data originate from a study of blood T cell repertoires in COVID-19. As for the study in general: Acute-phase and convalescent COVID-19 samples originated in the United States, Italy and Spain.

V dropped 5 bases and J dropped 5; count of bases not matched to a gene: 1. This CDR3 is built from 13 residues. CDR1 is SGHTA and CDR2 is FQGNSA in the germline V gene. Original handling: Estimation of nucleated cell counts relied on the amplification of reference gene primers. Produced via immunoSEQ multiplex PCR; TCRdb's table is partial and in-frame only. The D gene and trimming were derived from the DNA, and the V and J assignments and clone size from that table. This table has 110,000 to 150,000 clones, around 84% appearing once. Sequencing used peripheral blood. J is TRBJ1-5 and V is TRBV7-2, with 9 bases lining up with TRBD1. The clonotype originates from a woman in her 50s with acute or convalescent COVID-19. CDR3 region: CASSRQGDQPQHF. DNA of the CDR3: TGTGCCAGCAGCAGACAGGGGGATCAGCCCCAGCATTTT.